This TCR beta chain was profiled in a study of beta chain features in type 1 diabetes (dated by TCRdb to 2017 to 2018). Describing the broader study: Mean age, gender distribution, total cell number and subset yield did not differ between patients and healthy donors. The study compared the TCRB repertoires of sorted circulating CD4+ T cell subsets in recently diagnosed type 1 diabetes patients with those in matched healthy donors. A total of just under 110,000,000 sorted cells were examined across all samples, and RNA yield correlated strongly with the number of cells per subset. Regulatory and stem cell-like memory subsets were obtained from only 8 patients and roughly eight healthy donors, while naive and central memory subsets were obtained from all 30 or so donors.

The High Capacity cDNA Reverse Transcription Kit was used to reverse transcribe all of the isolated RNA, meaning that expressed TCRB transcripts were what got sequenced. Naive, central memory and regulatory T cell samples underwent deep immunoSEQ sequencing, averaging approximately 3.3 million total reads per sample. Sorted cells were lysed in RLT buffer and RNA was extracted with DNase-treated RNeasy Micro or Mini kits, depending on cell number. To prevent cross-contamination, every cell subset was processed on its own, while patient and healthy donor samples were processed together. Using the immunoSEQ multiplex PCR, TCRB sequences were amplified from cDNA into 87-bp fragments spanning the CDR3 region. Sequencing of the amplicons was done on the Illumina HiSeq platform. As for the original processing: PCR bias was corrected computationally using synthetic template baselines, and reads within Hamming distance 2 were collapsed, with unmergeable singletons discarded. Reads were aligned to IMGT to assign V, D and J genes, CDR3 length, and insertions or deletions at six rearrangement sites. Within each subset, clonotype counts were normalized to sorted cell number, and only after that were true diversity and Gini coefficients computed with the tcR R package. The overlap coefficient, calculated on TCRB nucleotide sequences, was used to measure repertoire sharing. The clones in this table, taken by TCRdb from immuneACCESS, are in-frame only. Not every clone is retained; where verified, under half of the shortfall comes from an unresolved V gene, and the cause of the rest is unknown. That table supplies the V and J calls and clone size; D and trimming were determined from the DNA. This sample has some 370,000 clones in its table, and around 9.6% of those were observed once. Of the sample, roughly 0.6% is held by the ten largest clones.

From cysteine to phenylalanine, the CDR3 is 15 amino acids long. Only the CDR3 part of the read is kept: 45 bases, read in frame from the first base. V sheds 8 bases and J sheds 5 bases, leaving 18 bases between their ends. From the germline V gene, CDR1 is MNHEY and CDR2 is SVGAGI. Each donor gave one peripheral blood draw, approximately 100 mL on average, collected into heparinised tubes. Naive, central memory, regulatory and stem cell-like memory CD4+ T cells were sorted on a BD FACSAria II using a panel including CD45RO, CCR7, CD25, CD127, CD95 and CD27. A purity above 95% was achieved for all sorted populations. Right away, PBMCs were isolated by Lymphoprep density gradient centrifugation and were stained directly, with no culture step. Samples were stained and sorted in pairs, with one healthy donor and one patient per experiment, so that batch effects were minimized. Points the paper makes about the study in general: Naive, central memory and regulatory TCRB repertoires appeared to be more alike among patients than among healthy donors. Shorter templates might be favored by PCR, yet because patient and control samples were amplified and corrected together, any such skew would affect both groups equally. Patients with type 1 diabetes made fewer insertions and deleted more nucleotides at VDJ recombination sites, implying thymic rearrangement abnormalities. Because cDNA rather than genomic DNA was sequenced, highly expressing activated cells could have been over-represented, although no difference in activation and CD3 levels was found between groups. A moderate but significant shortening of TCRB CDR3 length was observed in type 1 diabetes patients in all four CD4+ subsets. HLA sub-analyses involved small numbers of individuals, so any influence of HLA type on TCRB rearrangement remained unresolved.

Worth noting for this clone: No antigen is known for it. Nothing much larger sits one base from this clone, and base qualities are not available.

Sequenced material: central memory CD4+ T cells from blood. Recombination linked TRBV6-5 to TRBJ2-2; the best D guess is TRBD1, with 8 bases matching. This receptor was taken from a young man with type 1 diabetes. The DNA sequence is given as TGTGCCAGCGTAGGGGGGGACAGGACAACCGGGGAGCTGTTTTTT. The encoded protein is CASVGGDRTTGELFF.